This T cell receptor beta chain is from a study of T cells after posttransplantation cyclophosphamide (dated by TCRdb to the mid-2010s). In the study overall: Using TRB sequencing, the study followed how the T cell repertoire rebuilt after myeloablative bone marrow transplantation with posttransplantation cyclophosphamide given as GVHD prophylaxis. Because TRA and TRB clonality were tightly correlated in 9 samples, subsequent TCR analyses were focused on TRB only. TRB sequencing was performed on blood from all 35 or so PTCy patients with 1-year posttransplant specimens. Public TRB sequences were checked against a database of over 3,500 sequences associated with responses to pathogens, tumor antigens, self-antigens and alloantigens. Antigen receptor sequencing covered samples from some 35 PTCy-treated patients and fewer than 20 of their related bone marrow donors. TRB sequencing was also done on up to about 3 additional blood samples from 2 to 5.2 years after transplant in 3 patients, and on pretransplant blood from 4 patients.

This specimen's treatment or condition label, interpreted: high-dose cyclophosphamide on days +3 and +4 as single-agent GVHD prophylaxis. Busulfan and fludarabine conditioning, a related or unrelated marrow graft, and cyclophosphamide on days +3 and +4 were given to PTCy patients. The PTCy-treated patients were enrolled in a prospective multi-institutional clinical trial. Peripheral blood and bone marrow mononuclear cells were isolated by Ficoll-Hypaque density centrifugation and cryopreserved. Sorting of CD4+ and CD8+ T cells, including naive and memory subsets, was performed by FACS on a FACSAria II. TRB sequencing used genomic DNA with the immunoSEQ assay at survey resolution or the hsTCRB kit. As for how the authors treated the data: The immunoSEQ software handled the initial read processing, while the LymphoSeq R package was used for the repertoire analyses. Clonality was computed as 1 minus normalized Shannon entropy; Gini coefficient was also calculated for each TRB dataset. To infer phenotypes in unsorted samples, TRB sequences from sorted subsets of the recipient or donor were mapped onto the unsorted samples of the same recipient. The clones in this table, taken by TCRdb from immuneACCESS, are in-frame only. Not every clone is retained; where verified, under half of the shortfall comes from an unresolved V gene, and the cause of the rest is unknown. The V and J calls and clone size come from that table; D and trimming were worked out from the DNA. The sample table lists tens of thousands of clones, roughly 78% of them with a count of one. The ten most abundant clones make up 7% to 8.5% of the sample.

This clone was counted a few times. What this receptor recognizes is not known. Per-nucleotide qualities are absent, and no much larger clonotype sits a single base away. For CDR1 and CDR2, the germline V gene lists LGHNA and YNFKEQ. The CDR3 starts with the cysteine, ends with the phenylalanine, and has 14 residues. Just the 42-base CDR3 DNA is kept, in frame starting at base 1. V and J are trimmed by 2 bases and 4 bases, and the gene matches miss 2 bases of the junction. General findings and caveats noted by the study authors: The TRB repertoires of T cells infiltrating skin or GI tract showed only limited overlap with the TRB repertoires of T cells in blood. Across the roughly 48 patients, TRB clonality was highly associated with recipient CMV seropositivity and CMV reactivation, and diversity with PTCy was similar to that in the CNI/methotrexate controls. At 1-2 months, donor-recipient similarity was low but rose over the first year, and the later blood repertoires were often dominated by donor CD8+ memory clones.

The sequencing used CD4+ T cells sorted from blood, collected 1903 days after a stem cell transplant with posttransplant cyclophosphamide. The V and J genes are TRBV4-2 and TRBJ1-2; 9 bases in the middle match TRBD1. The receptor comes from a female patient aged 40-50 years who received an allogeneic stem cell transplant from a related donor, was CMV-positive, and had no GVHD. After a transplant, not all T cells may be the patient's own; some may come from the graft donor. The DNA sequence is given as TGTGCCAGCAGCCAACCGGGACAGGGCTATGGCTACACCTTC. This sequence encodes CASSQPGQGYGYTF.